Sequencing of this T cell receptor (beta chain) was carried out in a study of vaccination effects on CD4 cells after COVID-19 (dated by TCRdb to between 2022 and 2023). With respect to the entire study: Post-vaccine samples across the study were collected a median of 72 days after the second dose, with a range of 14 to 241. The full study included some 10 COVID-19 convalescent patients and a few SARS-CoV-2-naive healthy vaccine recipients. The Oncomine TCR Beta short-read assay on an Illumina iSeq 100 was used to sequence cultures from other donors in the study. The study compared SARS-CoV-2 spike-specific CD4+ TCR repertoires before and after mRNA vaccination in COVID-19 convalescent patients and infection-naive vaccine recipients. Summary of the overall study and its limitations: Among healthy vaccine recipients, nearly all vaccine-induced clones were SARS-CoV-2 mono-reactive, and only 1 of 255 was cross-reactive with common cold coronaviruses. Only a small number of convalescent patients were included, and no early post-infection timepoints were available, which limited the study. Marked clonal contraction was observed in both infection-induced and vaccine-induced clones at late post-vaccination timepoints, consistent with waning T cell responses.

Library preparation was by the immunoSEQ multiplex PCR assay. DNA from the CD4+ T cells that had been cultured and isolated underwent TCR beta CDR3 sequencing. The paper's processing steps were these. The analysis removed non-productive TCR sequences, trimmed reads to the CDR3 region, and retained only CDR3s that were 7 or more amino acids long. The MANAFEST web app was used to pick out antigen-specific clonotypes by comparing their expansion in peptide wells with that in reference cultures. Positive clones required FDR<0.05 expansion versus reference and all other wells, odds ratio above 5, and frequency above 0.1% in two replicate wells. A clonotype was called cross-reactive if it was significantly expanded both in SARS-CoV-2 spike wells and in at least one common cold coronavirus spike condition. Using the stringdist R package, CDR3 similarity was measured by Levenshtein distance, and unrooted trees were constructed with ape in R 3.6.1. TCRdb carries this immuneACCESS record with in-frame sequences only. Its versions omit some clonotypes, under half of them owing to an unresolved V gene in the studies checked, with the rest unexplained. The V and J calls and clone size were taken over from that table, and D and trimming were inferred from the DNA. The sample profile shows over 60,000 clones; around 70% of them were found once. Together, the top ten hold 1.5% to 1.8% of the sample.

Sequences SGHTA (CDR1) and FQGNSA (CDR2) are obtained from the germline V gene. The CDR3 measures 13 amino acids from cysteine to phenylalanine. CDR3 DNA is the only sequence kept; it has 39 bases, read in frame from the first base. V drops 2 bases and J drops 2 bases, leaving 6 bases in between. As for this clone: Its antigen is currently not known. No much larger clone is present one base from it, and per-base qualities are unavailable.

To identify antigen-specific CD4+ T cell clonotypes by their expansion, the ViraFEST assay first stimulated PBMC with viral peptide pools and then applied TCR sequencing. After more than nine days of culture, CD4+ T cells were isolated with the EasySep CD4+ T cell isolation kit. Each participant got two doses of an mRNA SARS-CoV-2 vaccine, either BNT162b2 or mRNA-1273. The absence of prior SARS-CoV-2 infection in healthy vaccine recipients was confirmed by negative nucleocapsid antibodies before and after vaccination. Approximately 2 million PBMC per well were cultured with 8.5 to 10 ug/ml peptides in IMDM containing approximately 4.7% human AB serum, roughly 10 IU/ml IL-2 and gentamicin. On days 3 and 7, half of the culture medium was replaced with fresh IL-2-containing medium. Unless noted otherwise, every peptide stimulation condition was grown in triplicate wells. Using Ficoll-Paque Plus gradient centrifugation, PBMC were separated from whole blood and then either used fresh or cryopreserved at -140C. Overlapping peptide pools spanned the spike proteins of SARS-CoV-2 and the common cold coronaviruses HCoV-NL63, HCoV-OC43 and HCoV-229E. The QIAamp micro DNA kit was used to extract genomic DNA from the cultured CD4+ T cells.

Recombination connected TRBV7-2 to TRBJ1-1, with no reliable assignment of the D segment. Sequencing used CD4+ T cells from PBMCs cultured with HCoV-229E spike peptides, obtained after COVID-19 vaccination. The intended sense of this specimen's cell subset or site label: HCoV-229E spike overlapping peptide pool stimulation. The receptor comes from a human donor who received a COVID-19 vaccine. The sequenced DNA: TGTGCCAGCAGCTTAAGATCTAACACTGAAGCTTTCTTT. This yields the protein CASSLRSNTEAFF. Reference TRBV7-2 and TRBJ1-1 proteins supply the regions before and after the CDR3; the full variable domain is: GAGVSQSPSNKVTEKGKDVELRCDPISGHTALYWYRQSLGQGLEFLIYFQGNSAPDKSGLPSDRFSAERTGGSVSTLTIQRTQQEDSAVYLCASSLRSNTEAFFGQGTRLTVV.